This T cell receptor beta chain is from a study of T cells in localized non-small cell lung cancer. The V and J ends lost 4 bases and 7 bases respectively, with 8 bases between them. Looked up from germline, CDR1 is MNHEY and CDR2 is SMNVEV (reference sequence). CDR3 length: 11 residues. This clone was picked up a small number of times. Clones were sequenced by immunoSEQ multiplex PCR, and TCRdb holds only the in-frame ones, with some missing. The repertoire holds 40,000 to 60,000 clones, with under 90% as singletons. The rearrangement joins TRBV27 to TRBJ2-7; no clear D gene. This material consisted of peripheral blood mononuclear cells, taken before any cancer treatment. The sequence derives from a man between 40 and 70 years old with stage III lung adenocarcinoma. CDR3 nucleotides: TGTGCCAGCAGTTCTCTAAGTGAGCAGTACTTC. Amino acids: CASSSLSEQYF.